This paragraph covers one TCR beta chain sequence. This entry belongs to a study of blood T cell repertoires in COVID-19. TCRdb's table, derived via immunoSEQ multiplex PCR, lists solely in-frame clones and lacks some. The sample lists over 45,000 clones, about four fifths occurring once. CDR3 length: 13 residues. Trimming removed 0 bases at V and 6 bases at J, with 9 bases between. Germline CDR1 and CDR2: SGHRS and YFSETQ. This sequence joins TRBV5-1 and TRBJ1-2; D is unresolved. This clonotype was obtained from a man aged 40-49 years with acute or convalescent COVID-19. The sample consisted of peripheral blood. The CDR3 sequence: CASSLVTGDGYTF. DNA of the CDR3: TGCGCCAGCAGCTTGGTAACGGGAGATGGCTACACCTTC.